What follows are 8 T cell receptor beta chains derived from one specimen sequenced in a study of OX40 agonist ivuxolimab in advanced cancers. Clones were sequenced by immunoSEQ multiplex PCR, and TCRdb holds only the in-frame ones, with some missing. The data show approximately 58,000 clones, roughly four fifths seen once. Sequences were derived from CD4+ or CD8+ T cells sorted from blood, sampled in a trial of the OX40 agonist ivuxolimab. The source is an adult with an advanced solid tumor such as melanoma, head and neck, liver or kidney cancer.

The V and J genes are TRBV7-9 and TRBJ2-3; D remains ambiguous. The germline V gene encodes CDR1 SEHNR and CDR2 FQNEAQ (reference sequence). This CDR3 comprises 11 residues. Trimming pared 5 bases from V and 3 bases from J, leaving 3 bases between. The DNA for the CDR3 is TGTGCCAGCAGCCCTACAGATACGCAGTATTTT. Translating gives CASSPTDTQYF.

The DNA of the CDR3 is TGTGCCACCCAAACCGGGAATGCTGGGGCCAACGTCCTGACTTTC. Translation gives CATQTGNAGANVLTF. The chain has TRBV15 and TRBJ2-6; D is perhaps TRBD2 (5 bases). V shed 8 bases and J shed 2 bases, with 13 bases lying between them. This CDR3 contains 15 residues. Per the germline V gene, CDR1 is LNHNV and CDR2 is YYDKDF (reference sequence).

The chain combines TRBV27 with TRBJ2-5; D may be TRBD2 (5 bases). V was trimmed by 4 bases and J by 4 bases, leaving 10 bases between them. This CDR3 comprises 13 residues. CDR1 is MNHEY and CDR2 is SMNVEV in the germline V gene (reference sequence). The CDR3 loop reads CASSSGGAETQYF. The CDR3 bases are TGTGCCAGCAGTTCTGGAGGCGCAGAGACCCAGTACTTC.

The CDR3 loop is CASSSQGLTNEQFF. CDR3 nucleotide sequence: TGCGCCAGCAGCTCCCAGGGACTAACCAATGAGCAGTTCTTC. This rearrangement joins TRBV5-1 to TRBJ2-1; 7 bases are shared with TRBD2. The germline V gene encodes CDR1 SGHRS and CDR2 YFSETQ. The length of the CDR3 is 14 residues. V shed 3 bases, J shed 6 bases, and the junction held 6 bases outside the gene matches.

Comment on this clone: Other DNA sequences within the sample encode an identical CDR3. The V and J genes are TRBV5-1 and TRBJ2-5; no definite D call. The germline gives CDR1 SGHRS, CDR2 YFSETQ. V gave up 4 bases and J gave up 2 bases, with 6 bases separating them. The CDR3 sequence is 12 residues long. Written as DNA, the CDR3 is TGCGCCAGCAGCCGCCCTCAAGAGACCCAGTACTTC. Protein: CASSRPQETQYF.

This clone was counted between two and nine times. This chain joins TRBV14 and TRBJ2-7; 8 bases match TRBD1. The ends lost 4 bases at V and 5 bases at J; junction bases unmatched: 13. Germline V gene lookup returns CDR1 SGHDN and CDR2 FVKESK. The CDR3 contains 16 residues. The DNA for the CDR3 is TGTGCCAGCAGCCCCCTCGGTGGCAGGGGGCCGGACGAGCAGTACTTC. Translation: CASSPLGGRGPDEQYF.

The chain recombines TRBV27 with TRBJ1-6; D perhaps matches TRBD1 (6 bases). The CDR3 is 15 residues long. Germline CDR1 reads MNHEY; CDR2 reads SMNVEV (reference sequence). The germline V and J ends were trimmed by 5 bases and 2 bases, with 10 bases remaining between them. The CDR3 spells CASSPTGPYNSPLHF. The CDR3 DNA sequence: TGTGCCAGCAGTCCTACAGGGCCCTATAATTCACCCCTCCACTTT.

The rearrangement joins TRBV9 to TRBJ2-1; 9 bases fit TRBD2. V trimming: 0 bases; J trimming: 4 bases; junction bases outside the gene matches: 5. This CDR3 is built from 16 residues. The V gene's germline CDR1 is SGDLS and CDR2 YYNGEE. CDR3 region: CASSVGGAGGYNEQFF. In DNA, the CDR3 is TGTGCCAGCAGCGTAGGAGGAGCGGGGGGTTACAATGAGCAGTTCTTC. The full variable domain, completed using reference TRBV9 and TRBJ2-1, is DSGVTQTPKHLITATGQRVTLRCSPRSGDLSVYWYQQSLDQGLQFLIQYYNGEERAKGNILERFSAQQFPDLHSELNLSSLELGDSALYFCASSVGGAGGYNEQFFGPGTRLTVL.